The TCR beta chain described here comes from a study of persistence of HIV-infected CD4 T cells. Comments on this clone: No antigen is known for it.

Cells were stimulated with overlapping HIV-1 Gag 15-mer peptides. CD40L/CD69 double-negative CD45RO-high memory CD4+ T cells were collected. The libraries were made with immunoSEQ version 4 in survey mode. The data were produced by immunoSEQ multiplex PCR, yet TCRdb's version contains in-frame clones alone and is incomplete. The table lists 30,000 to 45,000 clones, approximately 87% of them singletons. The ends were cut back, 8 bases at V and 2 bases at J, with 19 bases in the middle. This CDR3 spans 17 amino acids. From germline, CDR1 is MGHRA and CDR2 YSYEKL. The TCR was taken from an adult with HIV. The donor label of this sample is uncertain. The chain employs TRBV4-1 and TRBJ1-6, with D maybe TRBD1 (5 bases). The specimen was cultured CD4+ T cells from PBMCs, collected from a patient who received antiretroviral therapy. As DNA, the CDR3 is TGCGCCAGCCAAATTGACGAGGGGCGGACCTATAATTCACCCCTCCACTTT. Translation gives CASQIDEGRTYNSPLHF.